One T cell receptor beta chain is described in this entry. The data originate from a study of blood T cell repertoires in COVID-19. About the study: Collection of acute and convalescent COVID-19 samples took place in the United States, Italy and Spain. Sample material is recorded as cDNA or gDNA derived from T cells, B-cell-depleted T cells, or PBMCs.

Per the authors' pipeline: How many nucleated cells were present was estimated from reference gene primer amplification. Data came from immunoSEQ multiplex PCR; TCRdb stores just in-frame clones and leaves some out. D and trimming were read from the DNA, whereas the V and J calls and clone size are those reported in that table. The sample holds around 290,000 clones, 87% seen once. Sequencing was performed on peripheral blood. The TCR sequence derives from a woman aged 45-65 years who had recovered from COVID-19.

CDR3 nucleotide sequence: TGTGCCAGCATTCTCCTCAGGGAAGGGTACGAGCAGTACTTC. Its protein is CASILLREGYEQYF. The V and J genes are TRBV2 and TRBJ2-7; D perhaps matches TRBD1 (5 bases). Deletions cut 7 bases from V and 4 bases from J, with 17 bases between. Germline CDR1 is SNHLY and CDR2 is FYNNEI. This CDR3 is built from 14 residues.